This T cell receptor beta chain was sequenced for a study of blood T cell repertoires in COVID-19. About the research overall: The United States, Italy and Spain were the sources of the acute and convalescent COVID-19 samples. Sources were T cells, B-cell-depleted T cells, or PBMCs; the material itself was cDNA or gDNA.

The germline V and J ends were trimmed by 0 bases and 4 bases, with 9 bases remaining between them. Germline-derived CDR1 and CDR2 are SGHAT and FQNNGV. The CDR3 covers 14 residues. This clone was counted a few times. In the study's own analysis: From reference gene primer amplification, estimates of nucleated cell counts were derived. The method was immunoSEQ multiplex PCR; TCRdb's version includes in-frame clones alone and lacks a portion of them. The V and J calls and clone size are taken from that table; D and trimming were inferred from the DNA. Among 380,000 or so clones listed, more than 80% were seen once.

The chain recombines TRBV11-2 with TRBJ1-2; D possibly corresponds to TRBD1 (5 bases). The origin of this receptor is a man aged 40-50 years with acute or convalescent COVID-19. The sample taken for sequencing was peripheral blood. CDR3 in DNA: TGTGCCAGCAGCTTAGATAGGGGTGGCTATGGCTACACCTTC. Amino acid sequence: CASSLDRGGYGYTF.